The 5 T cell receptor beta chains given below trace back to one sample, sequenced in a study of identical twins (dated by TCRdb to about 2016). The protocol used for the library was 5' RACE. TCRdb records Illumina HiSeq 2000 as the sequencer. TCRdb applied fastp at Q25 and MiXCR to the public reads, then kept only in-frame beta chains. Identical CDR3 protein sequences are pooled into one entry, listed with their most common genes and DNA. This sample comprises under 800,000 distinct CDR3 sequences, less than 25% of them detected only once. The ten largest make up around 4.4% of the sample. These records were also assigned to another study, of T cells expressing NK-cell markers.

Sequenced material: PBMCs. These receptors came from a woman aged 18-35 years in good health.

J is TRBJ2-1 and V is TRBV9; D assignment may be TRBD1 or TRBD2 (5 bases each). This CDR3 contains 16 residues. CDR1 and CDR2 (germline): SGDLS, YYNGEE. Between the trimmed V and J ends, which lost 0 bases and 0 bases, there was a span of 10 bases. This CDR3 is CASSVDGDPSYNEQFF. The CDR3 bases are TGTGCCAGCAGCGTAGATGGGGACCCCTCCTACAATGAGCAGTTCTTC.

The V and J genes are TRBV20-1 and TRBJ2-2; D is possibly TRBD1 (7 bases). Trimming removed 2 bases from V and 6 bases from J, with 13 bases in between. Germline CDR1 and CDR2: DFQATT and SNEGSKA (reference sequence). The CDR3 has 14 amino acids. The CDR3 region has the DNA TGCAGTGCTAGAAGCCAGGGGGGAGCCGGGGAGCTGTTTTTT. Encoded protein: CSARSQGGAGELFF.

J is TRBJ2-1 and V is TRBV7-9, with a weak D call TRBD2 (6 bases). V lost 8 bases and J 6 bases, leaving 17 bases between the germline ends. The CDR3 covers 14 residues. Germline CDR1 SEHNR, CDR2 FQNEAQ (reference sequence). The DNA for the CDR3 is TGTGCCAGCTCCCCCGGAGGGCGGTCCAATGAGCAGTTCTTC. Protein product: CASSPGGRSNEQFF.

This clonotype was detected only a few times. The CDR3 here is CSAKRVNYGYTF. CDR3 sequence (DNA): TGCAGTGCCAAACGCGTTAACTATGGCTACACCTTC. The V call is TRBV20-1, the J call TRBJ1-2; D gene ambiguous. Trimming took off 6 bases at V and 1 base at J, with 9 bases between the two ends. Looked up from germline, CDR1 is DFQATT and CDR2 is SNEGSKA (reference sequence). This CDR3 comprises 12 residues.

This clonotype was picked up a small number of times. The V call is TRBV7-2, the J call TRBJ1-4, with 8 bases that match TRBD1. Germline CDR1 and CDR2: SGHTA and FQGNSA. With V trimmed by 3 bases and J by 6 bases, 6 bases remained unmatched. The CDR3 is made up of 15 amino acids. The CDR3 nucleotides are TGTGCCAGCAGCTTCCGGTCGACAGGGGATGAAAAACTGTTTTTT. This encodes CASSFRSTGDEKLFF.